The present entry profiles one TCR beta chain with its context. Its antigen is undetermined. This sample is drawn from a study of beta chain features in type 1 diabetes. Study-wide results and limits: Type 1 diabetes patients had moderately but significantly shorter TCRB CDR3s in all four CD4+ subsets. Overrepresentation of cells with high TCR expression could result from cDNA sequencing.

Germline CDR1 and CDR2: PRHDT and FYEKMQ (reference sequence). The CDR3 extends over 16 amino acids. V was pared by 1 base and J by 8 bases, with 20 bases between. CD45RO/CCR7/CD25/CD127/CD95/CD27 separated CD4+ naive, central memory, regulatory and stem cell-like memory cells by sorting. The purity of all sorted populations exceeded 98%. What was sequenced were expressed TCRB transcripts, since all of the isolated RNA had been reverse transcribed. Repertoires were generated with immunoSEQ multiplex PCR, while TCRdb's copy carries only in-frame clones and drops some. The table includes some 160,000 clones, 9% detected once.

The rearrangement joins TRBV13 to TRBJ1-1; the D gene is possibly TRBD1 (5 bases). The sequenced sample consisted of central memory CD4+ T cells from blood. The source of this sequence is a young woman with type 1 diabetes. Written as DNA, the CDR3 is TGTGCCAGCAGCTTAGAGATTTTTTATGGCTGGACAGAAGCTTTCTTT. It is translated as CASSLEIFYGWTEAFF.